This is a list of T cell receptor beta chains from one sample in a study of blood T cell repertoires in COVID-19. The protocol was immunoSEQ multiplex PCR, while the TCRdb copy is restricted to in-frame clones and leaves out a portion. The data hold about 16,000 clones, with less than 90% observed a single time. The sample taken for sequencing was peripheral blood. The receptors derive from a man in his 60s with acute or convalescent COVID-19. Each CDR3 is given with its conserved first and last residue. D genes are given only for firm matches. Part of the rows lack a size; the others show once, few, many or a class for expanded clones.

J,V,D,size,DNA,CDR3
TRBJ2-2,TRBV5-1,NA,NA,TGCGCCAGCAGCTCCACGGACACCGGGGAGCTGTTTTTT,CASSSTDTGELFF
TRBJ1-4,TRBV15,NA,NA,TGTGCCACCAGCGGTATGACAGCAACTAATGAAAAACTGTTTTTT,CATSGMTATNEKLFF
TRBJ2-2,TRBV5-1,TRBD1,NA,TGCGCCAGCAGCTCACGGACAGGGAACACCGGGGAGCTGTTTTTT,CASSSRTGNTGELFF
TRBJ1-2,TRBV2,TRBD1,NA,TGTGCCAGCAGTTACCGGGACAGGAATGCTAACTATGGCTACACCTTC,CASSYRDRNANYGYTF
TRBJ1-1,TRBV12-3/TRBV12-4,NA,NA,TGTGCCAGCAGTTTTGGGCCAGGGCAAGCTTTCTTT,CASSFGPGQAFF
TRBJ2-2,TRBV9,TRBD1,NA,TGTGCCAGCAGCCTGGACAGGGGTGGTACCGGGGAGCTGTTTTTT,CASSLDRGGTGELFF
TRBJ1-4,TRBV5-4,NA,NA,TGTGCCAGCAGCGGGGGACAAGCTCGGGAAAAACTGTTTTTT,CASSGGQAREKLFF
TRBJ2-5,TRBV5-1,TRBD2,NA,TGCGCCAGCAGCTTGGGTAGCGGGGGGGCCGGCGAGACCCAGTACTTC,CASSLGSGGAGETQYF
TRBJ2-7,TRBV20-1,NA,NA,TGCAGTGCCACCAAACATGAAGAGCAGTACTTC,CSATKHEEQYF
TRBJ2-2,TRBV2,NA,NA,TGTGCCAGCAGTGCCAGGAGGGTCGCCGGGGAGCTGTTTTTT,CASSARRVAGELFF
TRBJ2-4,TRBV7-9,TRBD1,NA,TGTGCCAGCAGCCCTGGGACAGGTAAAAACATTCAGTACTTC,CASSPGTGKNIQYF
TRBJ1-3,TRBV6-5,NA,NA,TGTGCCAGCAGCGCTGATACAGTCTCTGGAAACACCATATATTTT,CASSADTVSGNTIYF
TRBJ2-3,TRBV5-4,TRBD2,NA,TGTGCCAGCAGCTTGGCTGGCGCGGGGGGGGTTGTAGATACGCAGTATTTT,CASSLAGAGGVVDTQYF
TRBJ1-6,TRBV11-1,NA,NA,TGTGCCAGCAGCTTCCAGGGATCGAATTCACCCCTCCACTTT,CASSFQGSNSPLHF
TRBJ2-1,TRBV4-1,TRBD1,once,TGCGCCAGCAGCCAAGTAAAGGGACAGGCAGGACTTAACAATGAGCAGTTCTTC,CASSQVKGQAGLNNEQFF
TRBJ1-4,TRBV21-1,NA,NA,TGTGCCAGCAGCGGCGAGGAGGGAGAAAAACTGTTTTTT,CASSGEEGEKLFF
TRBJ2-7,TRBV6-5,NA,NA,TGTGCCAGCAGTCCCGGGACTGCCTACGAGCAGTACTTC,CASSPGTAYEQYF
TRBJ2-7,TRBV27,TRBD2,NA,TGTGCCAGCAGTTTAATAGCGGGAGGTGACGAGCAGTACTTC,CASSLIAGGDEQYF
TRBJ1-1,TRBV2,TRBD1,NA,TGTGCCAGCAACCTGGACAGGGTGAGCACTGAAGCTTTCTTT,CASNLDRVSTEAFF
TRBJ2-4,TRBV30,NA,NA,TGTGCCTCAGGGGTAGCCAAAAACATTCAGTACTTC,CASGVAKNIQYF
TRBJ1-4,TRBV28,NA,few,TGTGCCAGCAGTTTATTTTGGGCACCTCGTTTAAGCTACAGAACAACTAATGAAAAACTGTTTTTT,CASSLFWAPRLSYRTTNEKLFF
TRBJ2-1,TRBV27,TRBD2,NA,TGTGCCAGCAGTCGCCGACTAGCGGGGGGGAATTACGAATACAATGAGCAGTTCTTC,CASSRRLAGGNYEYNEQFF
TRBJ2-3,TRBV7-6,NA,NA,TGTGCCAGCAGCTTAAGTACTAGCACAGATACGCAGTATTTT,CASSLSTSTDTQYF
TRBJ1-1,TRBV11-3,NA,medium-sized,TGTGCCAGCGGGCAGCTGAACACTGAAGCTTTCTTT,CASGQLNTEAFF
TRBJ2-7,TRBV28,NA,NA,TGTGCCAGCAGTTTAAGGTCAGGCCGGGAGCAGTACTTC,CASSLRSGREQYF
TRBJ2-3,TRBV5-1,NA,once,TGCGCCAGCGGCGACAGGTCGGGGGATACGCAGTATTTT,CASGDRSGDTQYF
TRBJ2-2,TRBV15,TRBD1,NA,TGTGCCACCAGCAGAGCTCCGGGACAGGGGAACACCGGGGAGCTGTTTTTT,CATSRAPGQGNTGELFF
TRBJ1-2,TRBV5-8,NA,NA,TGTGCCAGCAGCTTGGGGCAGTATCATGGCTACACCTTC,CASSLGQYHGYTF
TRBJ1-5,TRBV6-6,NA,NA,TGTGCCAGCAGTTACGAGTCGGGAGAGCAGCCCCAGCATTTT,CASSYESGEQPQHF
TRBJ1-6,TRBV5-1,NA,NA,TGCGCCAGCAGCCCGCTAACGGACAGAAATTCACCCCTCCACTTT,CASSPLTDRNSPLHF
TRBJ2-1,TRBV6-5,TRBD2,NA,TGTGCCAGCAAGGGTAGCGGGGGAAATGAGCAGTTCTTC,CASKGSGGNEQFF
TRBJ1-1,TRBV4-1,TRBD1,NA,TGCGCCAGCAGCAGTGGACAGGGAGAGGAAGCTTTCTTT,CASSSGQGEEAFF